This T cell receptor (beta chain) was captured in a study of blood T cell repertoires in COVID-19. The CDR3 sequence is 16 residues long. Germline V lookup: CDR1 MGHRA, CDR2 YSYEKL. V lost 5 bases and J 0 bases, leaving 14 bases between the germline ends. Authors' data handling: Estimates of nucleated cell counts were drawn from the amplification of reference gene primers. Sequencing was performed with immunoSEQ multiplex PCR; in TCRdb, only in-frame clones are kept and a portion is missing. V, J and clone size derive from that table, while D and trimming were established from the DNA sequence. This table has some 240,000 clones, 88% appearing once.

The rearrangement uses TRBV4-1 and TRBJ1-3; D unresolved. The TCR was taken from a woman between 70 and 85 years old with COVID-19, enrolled during active disease. Sequenced sample: peripheral blood. The chain's CDR3 is CASSSQYWSSGNTIYF. The CDR3 coding sequence is TGCGCCAGCAGCTCTCAGTACTGGAGCTCTGGAAACACCATATATTTT.